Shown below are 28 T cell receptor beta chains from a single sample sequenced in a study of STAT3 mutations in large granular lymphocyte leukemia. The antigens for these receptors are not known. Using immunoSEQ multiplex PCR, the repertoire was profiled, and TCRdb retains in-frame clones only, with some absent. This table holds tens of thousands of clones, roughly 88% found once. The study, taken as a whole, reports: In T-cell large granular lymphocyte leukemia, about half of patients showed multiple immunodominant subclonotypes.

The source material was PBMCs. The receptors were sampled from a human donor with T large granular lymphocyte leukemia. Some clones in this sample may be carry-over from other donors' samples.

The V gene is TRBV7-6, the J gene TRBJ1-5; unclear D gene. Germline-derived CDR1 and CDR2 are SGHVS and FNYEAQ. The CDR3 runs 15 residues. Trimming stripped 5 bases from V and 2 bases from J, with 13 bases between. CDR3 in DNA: TGTGCCAGCAGCCCCTCCGCAAGGCGCAATCAGCCCCAGCATTTT. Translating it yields CASSPSARRNQPQHF. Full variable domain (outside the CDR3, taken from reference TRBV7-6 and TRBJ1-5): GAGVSQSPRYKVTKRGQDVALRCDPISGHVSLYWYRQALGQGPEFLTYFNYEAQQDKSGLPNDRFSAERPEGSISTLTIQRTEQRDSAMYRCASSPSARRNQPQHFGDGTRLSIL.

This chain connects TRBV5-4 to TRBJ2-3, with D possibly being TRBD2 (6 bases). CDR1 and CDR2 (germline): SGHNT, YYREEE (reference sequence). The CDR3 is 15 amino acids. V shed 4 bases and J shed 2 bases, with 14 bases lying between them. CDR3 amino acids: CASSEGLDDTDTQYF. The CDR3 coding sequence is TGTGCCAGCAGCGAGGGACTTGACGACACAGATACGCAGTATTTT.

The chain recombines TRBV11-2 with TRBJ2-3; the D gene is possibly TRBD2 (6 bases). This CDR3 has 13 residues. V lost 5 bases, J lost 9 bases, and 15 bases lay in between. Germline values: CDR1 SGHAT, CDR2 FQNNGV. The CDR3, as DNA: TGTGCCAGCAGCGCGCGGGACGGCGCAACGCAGTATTTT. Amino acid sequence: CASSARDGATQYF.

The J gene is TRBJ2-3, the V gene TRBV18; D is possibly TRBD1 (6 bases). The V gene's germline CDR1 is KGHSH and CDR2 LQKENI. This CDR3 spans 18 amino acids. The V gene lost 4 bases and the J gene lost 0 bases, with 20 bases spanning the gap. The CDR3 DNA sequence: TGTGCCAGCTCACGCAAACAGGGTATAGAGCCTAGCACAGATACGCAGTATTTT. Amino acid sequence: CASSRKQGIEPSTDTQYF.

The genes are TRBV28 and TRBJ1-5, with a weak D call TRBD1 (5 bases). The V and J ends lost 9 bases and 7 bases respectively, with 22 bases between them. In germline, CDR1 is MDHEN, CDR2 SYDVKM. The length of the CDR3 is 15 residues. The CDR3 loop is CASSPAGGVGQPQHF. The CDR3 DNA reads TGTGCCAGTAGCCCGGCCGGGGGTGTTGGACAGCCCCAGCATTTT.

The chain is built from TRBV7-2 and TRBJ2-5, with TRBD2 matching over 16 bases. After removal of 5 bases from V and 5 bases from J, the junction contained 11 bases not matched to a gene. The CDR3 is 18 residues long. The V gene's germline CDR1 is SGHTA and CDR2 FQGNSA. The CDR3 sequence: CASSVPGTSGGAGETQYF. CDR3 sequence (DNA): TGTGCCAGCAGCGTCCCCGGGACTAGCGGGGGGGCTGGTGAGACCCAGTACTTC.

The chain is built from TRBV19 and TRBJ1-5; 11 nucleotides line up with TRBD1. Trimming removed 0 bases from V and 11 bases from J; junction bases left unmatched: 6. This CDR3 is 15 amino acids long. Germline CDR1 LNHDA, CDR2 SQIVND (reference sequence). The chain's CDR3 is CASSIEGQGGHAQHF. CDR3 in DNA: TGTGCCAGTAGTATAGAGGGACAGGGGGGGCACGCCCAGCATTTT.

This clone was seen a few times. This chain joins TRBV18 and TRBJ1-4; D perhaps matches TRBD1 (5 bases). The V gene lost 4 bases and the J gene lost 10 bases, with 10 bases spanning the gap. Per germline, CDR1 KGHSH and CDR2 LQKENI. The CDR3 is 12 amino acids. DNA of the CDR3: TGTGCCAGCTCACACCCAGGGCGAAAACTGTTTTTT. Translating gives CASSHPGRKLFF.

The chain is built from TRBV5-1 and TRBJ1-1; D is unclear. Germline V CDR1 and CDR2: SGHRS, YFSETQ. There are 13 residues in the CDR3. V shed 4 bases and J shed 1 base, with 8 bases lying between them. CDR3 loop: CASSPEANTEAFF. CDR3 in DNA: TGCGCCAGCAGCCCTGAGGCGAACACTGAAGCTTTCTTT.

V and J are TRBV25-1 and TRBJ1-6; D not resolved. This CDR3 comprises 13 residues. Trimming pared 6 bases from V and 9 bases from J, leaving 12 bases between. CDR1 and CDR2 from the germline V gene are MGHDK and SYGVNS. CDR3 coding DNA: TGTGCCAGCAGCCCGAGAGAGATTTCACCCCTCCACTTT. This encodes CASSPREISPLHF. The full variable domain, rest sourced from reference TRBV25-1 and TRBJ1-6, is EADIYQTPRYLVIGTGKKITLECSQTMGHDKMYWYQQDPGMELHLIHYSYGVNSTEKGDLSSESTVSRIRTEHFPLTLESARPSHTSQYLCASSPREISPLHFGNGTRLTVT.

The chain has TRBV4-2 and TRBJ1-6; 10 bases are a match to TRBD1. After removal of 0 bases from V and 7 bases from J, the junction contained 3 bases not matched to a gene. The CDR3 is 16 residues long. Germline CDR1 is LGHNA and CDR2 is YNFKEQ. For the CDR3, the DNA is TGTGCCAGCAGCCAAGATTTGGGACAGGGGAATTCACCCCTCCACTTT. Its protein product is CASSQDLGQGNSPLHF.

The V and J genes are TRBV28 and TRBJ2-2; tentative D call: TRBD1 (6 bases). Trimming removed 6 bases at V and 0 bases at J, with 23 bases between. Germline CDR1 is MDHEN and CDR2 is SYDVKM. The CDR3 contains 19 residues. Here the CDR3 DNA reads TGTGCCAGCAGCCTAATCCCTCGTGGGGGACATTCGAACACCGGGGAGCTGTTTTTT. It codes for CASSLIPRGGHSNTGELFF. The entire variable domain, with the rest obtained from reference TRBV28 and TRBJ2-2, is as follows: DVKVTQSSRYLVKRTGEKVFLECVQDMDHENMFWYRQDPGLGLRLIYFSYDVKMKEKGDIPEGYSVSREKKERFSLILESASTNQTSMYLCASSLIPRGGHSNTGELFFGEGSRLTVL.

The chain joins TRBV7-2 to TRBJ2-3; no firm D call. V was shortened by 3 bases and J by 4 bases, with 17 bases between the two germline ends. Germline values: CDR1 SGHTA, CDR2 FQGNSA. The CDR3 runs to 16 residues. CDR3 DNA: TGTGCCAGCAGCTTTGGGCTGGGATCCGAGGCAGATACGCAGTATTTT. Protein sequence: CASSFGLGSEADTQYF. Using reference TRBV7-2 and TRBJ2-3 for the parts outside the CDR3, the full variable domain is GAGVSQSPSNKVTEKGKDVELRCDPISGHTALYWYRQSLGQGLEFLIYFQGNSAPDKSGLPSDRFSAERTGGSVSTLTIQRTQQEDSAVYLCASSFGLGSEADTQYFGPGTRLTVL.

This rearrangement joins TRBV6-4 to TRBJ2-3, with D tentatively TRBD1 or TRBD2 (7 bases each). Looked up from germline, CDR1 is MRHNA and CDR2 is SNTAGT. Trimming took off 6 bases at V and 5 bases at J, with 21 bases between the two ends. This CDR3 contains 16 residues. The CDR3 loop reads CASSPAGAGGQDTQYF. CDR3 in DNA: TGTGCCAGCAGCCCCGCGGGGGCAGGGGGACAAGATACGCAGTATTTT.

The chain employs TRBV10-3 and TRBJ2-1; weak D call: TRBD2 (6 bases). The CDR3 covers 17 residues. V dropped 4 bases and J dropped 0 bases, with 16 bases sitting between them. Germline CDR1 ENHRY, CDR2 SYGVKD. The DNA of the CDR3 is TGTGCCATCAGTGGGGGGGTAGCGGCTAGCTCCTACAATGAGCAGTTCTTC. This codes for CAISGGVAASSYNEQFF.

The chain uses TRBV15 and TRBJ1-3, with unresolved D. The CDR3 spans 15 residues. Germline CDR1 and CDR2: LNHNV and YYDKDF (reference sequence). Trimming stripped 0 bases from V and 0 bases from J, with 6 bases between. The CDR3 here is CATSRDIYSGNTIYF. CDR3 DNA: TGTGCCACCAGCAGAGACATTTACTCTGGAAACACCATATATTTT.

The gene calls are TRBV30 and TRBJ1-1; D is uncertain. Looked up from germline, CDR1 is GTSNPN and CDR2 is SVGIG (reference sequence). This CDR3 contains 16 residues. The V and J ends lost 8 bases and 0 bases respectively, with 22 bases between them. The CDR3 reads CAINQGPVDLNTEAFF. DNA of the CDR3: TGTGCCATTAATCAAGGACCGGTAGACTTGAACACTGAAGCTTTCTTT.

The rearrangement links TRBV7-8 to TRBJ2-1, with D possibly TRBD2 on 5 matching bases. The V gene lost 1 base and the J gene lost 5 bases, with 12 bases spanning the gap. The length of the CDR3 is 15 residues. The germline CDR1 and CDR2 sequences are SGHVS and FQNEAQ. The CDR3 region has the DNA TGTGCCAGCAGCTTAGGGGTTGCGGGTGACAATGAGCAGTTCTTC. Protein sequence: CASSLGVAGDNEQFF.

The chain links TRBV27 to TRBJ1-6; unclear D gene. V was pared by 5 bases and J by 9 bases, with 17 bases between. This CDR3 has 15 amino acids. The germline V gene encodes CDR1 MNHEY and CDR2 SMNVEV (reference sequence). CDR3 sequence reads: CASSPTASLGSPLHF. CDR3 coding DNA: TGTGCCAGCAGTCCCACAGCGTCTCTAGGTTCACCCCTCCACTTT.

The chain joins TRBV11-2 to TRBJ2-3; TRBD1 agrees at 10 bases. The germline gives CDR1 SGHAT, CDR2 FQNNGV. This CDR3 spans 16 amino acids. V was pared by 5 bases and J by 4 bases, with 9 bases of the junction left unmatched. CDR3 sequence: CASSVLRDRGSDTQYF. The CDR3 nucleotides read TGTGCCAGCAGCGTCTTGCGGGACAGGGGATCAGATACGCAGTATTTT.

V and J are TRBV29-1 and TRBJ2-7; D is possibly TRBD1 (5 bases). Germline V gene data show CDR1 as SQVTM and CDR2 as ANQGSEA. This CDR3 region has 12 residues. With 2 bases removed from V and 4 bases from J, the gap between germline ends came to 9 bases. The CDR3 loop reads CSVELGEYEQYF. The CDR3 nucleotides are TGCAGCGTTGAATTAGGGGAATACGAGCAGTACTTC.

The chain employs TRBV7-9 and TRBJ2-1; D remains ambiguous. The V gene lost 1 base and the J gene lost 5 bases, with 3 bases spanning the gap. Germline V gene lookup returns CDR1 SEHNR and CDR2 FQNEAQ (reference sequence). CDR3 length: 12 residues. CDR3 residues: CASSLVDNEQFF. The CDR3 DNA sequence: TGTGCCAGCAGCTTAGTAGACAATGAGCAGTTCTTC.

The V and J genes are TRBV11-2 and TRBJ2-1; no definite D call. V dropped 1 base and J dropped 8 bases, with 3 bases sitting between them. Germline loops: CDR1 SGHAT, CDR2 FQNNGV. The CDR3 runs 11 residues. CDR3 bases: TGTGCCAGCAGCTTAGGGTATGAGCAGTTCTTC. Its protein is CASSLGYEQFF.

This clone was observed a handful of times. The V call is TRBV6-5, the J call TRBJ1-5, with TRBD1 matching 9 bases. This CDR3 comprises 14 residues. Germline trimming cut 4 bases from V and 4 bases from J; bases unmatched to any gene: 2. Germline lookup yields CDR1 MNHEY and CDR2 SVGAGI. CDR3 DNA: TGTGCCAGCAGTTCCGGGACAGGGAATCAGCCCCAGCATTTT. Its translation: CASSSGTGNQPQHF.

CDR3 sequence: CASSPDISNQPQHF. The DNA for the CDR3 is TGTGCCAGCAGCCCGGACATCAGCAATCAGCCCCAGCATTTT. This sequence joins TRBV5-4 and TRBJ1-5; tentatively, D is TRBD1 (5 bases). The CDR3 contains 14 residues. Between the trimmed V and J ends, which lost 4 bases and 1 base, there was a span of 9 bases. CDR1 SGHNT and CDR2 YYREEE come from the germline V gene (reference sequence).

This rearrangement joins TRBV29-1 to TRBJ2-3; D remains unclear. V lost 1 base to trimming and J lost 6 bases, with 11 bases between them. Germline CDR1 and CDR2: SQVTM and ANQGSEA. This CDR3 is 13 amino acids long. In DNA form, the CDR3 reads TGCAGCGTTGAAGTACTCCTGCGGGATACGCAGTATTTT. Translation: CSVEVLLRDTQYF.

CDR3 DNA: TGTGCCAGCAGTTCAGGCGTACGGGTCTCTGAAGCTTTCTTT. It translates to CASSSGVRVSEAFF. The chain recombines TRBV6-6 with TRBJ1-1, with D hard to call. Germline-derived CDR1 and CDR2 are MNHNY and SVGAGI (reference sequence). Trimming took off 4 bases at V and 6 bases at J, with 15 bases between the two ends. The CDR3 is 14 amino acids.

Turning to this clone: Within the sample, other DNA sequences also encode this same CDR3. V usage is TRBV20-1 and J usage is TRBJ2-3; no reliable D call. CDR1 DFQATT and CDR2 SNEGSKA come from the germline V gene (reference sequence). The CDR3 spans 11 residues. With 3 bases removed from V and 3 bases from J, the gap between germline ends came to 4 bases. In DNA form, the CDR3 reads TGCAGTGCTAGCGGGACAGATACGCAGTATTTT. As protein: CSASGTDTQYF.